This T cell receptor (gamma chain) was sequenced during a study of gamma-delta T cells after stem cell transplantation. Germline CDR1 EGSNGY, CDR2 YDSYNSKV. This CDR3 is built from 11 residues. TCRdb re-identified clones in the RT-PCR reads via CATT. Among some 2,200 gamma-chain clones listed, about 7% were seen once. This clone was observed a handful of times. The protein recorded in TCRdb matches a much larger clone and deviates from this DNA's translation at residue 9, suggesting a read error; the protein here is obtained by translating the DNA. The J gene is TRGJ1 or TRGJ2, the V gene TRGV2. The clonotype originates from a human donor. It is not recorded whose cells these are; they may come from a transplant donor. Material: gamma-delta T cells. The CDR3 is CATWDGPQNLF. The CDR3 nucleotides are TGTGCCACCTGGGACGGGCCACAGAACCTCTTT.